This paragraph reports one TCR beta chain. The CDR3 runs 15 residues. Trimming removed 4 bases from V and 10 bases from J; junction bases left unmatched: 9. Germline loops: CDR1 SNHLY, CDR2 FYNNEI. This record belongs to a study of OX40 agonist ivuxolimab in advanced cancers. Across the whole study: Partial responses were observed in three patients, of whom one had hepatocellular carcinoma and two had cutaneous melanoma.

Data came from immunoSEQ multiplex PCR; TCRdb stores just in-frame clones and leaves some out. Found here are 75,000 to 100,000 clones, about 91% of them singletons; the top ten hold roughly 0.31%. The starting material was CD4+ or CD8+ T cells sorted from blood, obtained in a trial of the OX40 agonist ivuxolimab. This chain connects TRBV2 to TRBJ2-7; 14 bases agree with TRBD2. The sequence derives from an adult with an advanced solid tumor such as melanoma, head and neck, liver or kidney cancer. The CDR3: CASSGVLGLAGVQYF. Written as DNA, the CDR3 is TGTGCCAGCAGTGGGGTATTGGGACTAGCGGGAGTACAGTACTTC.